This record covers a single T cell receptor (beta chain). Per the original methods: The assay estimated nucleated cells by amplifying reference gene primers. The repertoire was sequenced with immunoSEQ multiplex PCR; TCRdb's copy has only in-frame clones and lacks some. The V and J calls and clone size come from that table; D and trimming were worked out from the DNA. The data show 380,000 or so clones, with about 80% seen just once and under 1.2% held by the top ten. The sample originates from a study of blood T cell repertoires in COVID-19. Turning to the study itself: The United States, Italy and Spain were the sources of the acute and convalescent COVID-19 samples. T cells, B-cell-depleted T cells, or PBMCs supplied cDNA or gDNA.

Germline-derived CDR1 and CDR2 are MGHRA and YSYEKL. This CDR3 has 17 residues. V shed 1 base and J 7 bases; nucleotides not matched to a gene: 12. The J gene is TRBJ1-5, the V gene TRBV4-1; 8 nucleotides line up with TRBD1. Sequences were obtained from peripheral blood. The source is a human donor with acute or convalescent COVID-19. The donor label of this sample is uncertain. The CDR3 sequence is CASSQVFRTGSRQPQHF. As DNA, the CDR3 is TGCGCCAGCAGCCAAGTGTTCCGGACAGGGTCCAGGCAGCCCCAGCATTTT.